This entry lists 14 T cell receptor beta chains sequenced from one sample in a study of blood T cell repertoires in COVID-19. Generated by immunoSEQ multiplex PCR, the TCRdb table keeps only in-frame clones and is missing some. The data show about 240,000 clones, around 85% seen once. What was sequenced was peripheral blood. The source is a man in his forties or fifties with COVID-19, enrolled during active disease.

Concerning this clone: The sample holds other DNA sequences that translate to the same CDR3. The V and J genes are TRBV2 and TRBJ1-2; TRBD1 aligns across 10 bases. Trimming took 6 bases from V and 5 from J; bases not matched to a gene: 3. The CDR3 is 13 amino acids. Per the germline V gene, CDR1 is SNHLY and CDR2 is FYNNEI. CDR3 amino acids: CASRGDRGYGYTF. The CDR3 DNA follows: TGTGCCAGCAGGGGGGACAGGGGATATGGCTACACCTTC.

V is TRBV7-2 and J is TRBJ2-2; no firm D call. V dropped 2 bases and J dropped 1 base, with 5 bases sitting between them. Per the germline V gene, CDR1 is SGHTA and CDR2 is FQGNSA. The length of the CDR3 is 14 residues. CDR3 DNA sequence: TGTGCCAGCAGCTTATACGGGAACACCGGGGAGCTGTTTTTT. Translated: CASSLYGNTGELFF.

J is TRBJ1-4 and V is TRBV5-1; 9 bases are a match to TRBD1. The CDR3 totals 14 residues. Germline trimming cut 4 bases from V and 5 bases from J; bases unmatched to any gene: 3. Germline loops: CDR1 SGHRS, CDR2 YFSETQ. The CDR3 spells CASSPGTGNEKLFF. The CDR3 DNA reads TGCGCCAGCAGCCCGGGGACAGGGAATGAAAAACTGTTTTTT. Together with reference TRBV5-1 and TRBJ1-4, the CDR3 gives the full variable domain: KAGVTQTPRYLIKTRGQQVTLSCSPISGHRSVSWYQQTPGQGLQFLFEYFSETQRNKGNFPGRFSGRQFSNSRSEMNVSTLELGDSALYLCASSPGTGNEKLFFGSGTQLSVL.

Worth noting for this clone: One end of the junction is discordant with germline, which a read error may explain. This chain joins TRBV2 and TRBJ1-1, with D possibly matching TRBD1 (5 bases). Germline V gene lookup returns CDR1 SNHLY and CDR2 FYNNEI. The CDR3 consists of 14 residues. The DNA of the CDR3 is TGTGCCAGCAGAGAAGTCACAGGTTACACTGAAGCTTTCTTT. Its protein is CASREVTGYTEAFF.

The CDR3 is CASSYSTETYEQYF. CDR3 sequence (DNA): TGTGCCAGCAGTTACTCTACAGAGACCTACGAGCAGTACTTC. The rearrangement links TRBV6-6 to TRBJ2-7; D gene unclear. This CDR3 spans 14 amino acids. Germline V gene sequence: CDR1 MNHNY, CDR2 SVGAGI (reference sequence). The V end lost 0 bases, the J end lost 2 bases, and 8 bases lay between the germline ends.

The chain recombines TRBV3-1 (or the pseudogene TRBV3-2) with TRBJ1-1, with TRBD1 matching over 9 bases. The V gene's germline CDR1 is LGHDT and CDR2 YNNKEL (reference sequence). This CDR3 is built from 14 residues. The trim removed 5 bases at V and 8 bases at J, leaving 9 bases unmatched. CDR3 bases: TGTGCCAGCAGCGACCGGACAGGGGTCAGAGAAGCTTTCTTT. This encodes CASSDRTGVREAFF.

The chain has TRBV3-1 (or the pseudogene TRBV3-2) and TRBJ2-7; the D is unclear. Germline lookup yields CDR1 LGHDT and CDR2 YNNKEL (reference sequence). The CDR3 spans 11 residues. V lost 1 base, J lost 7 bases, and 5 bases lay in between. CDR3 bases: TGTGCCAGCAGCCAAGGGCGGGAGCAGTACTTC. It translates to CASSQGREQYF.

The chain uses TRBV7-2 and TRBJ2-5; TRBD2 aligns across 12 bases. The CDR3 loop spans 16 amino acids. After removal of 5 bases from V and 4 bases from J, the junction contained 8 bases not matched to a gene. Germline CDR1 reads SGHTA; CDR2 reads FQGNSA. The DNA for the CDR3 is TGTGCCAGCAGCATCCCTAGCGGGGGGGGTGGAGAGACCCAGTACTTC. Its translation: CASSIPSGGGGETQYF.

The V call is TRBV15, the J call TRBJ2-3; 7 bases are a match to TRBD1. This CDR3 spans 14 amino acids. Trimming took 3 bases from V and 2 from J; bases not matched to a gene: 2. The V gene's germline CDR1 is LNHNV and CDR2 YYDKDF (reference sequence). CDR3 protein: CATSRGQSTDTQYF. The CDR3 region has the DNA TGTGCCACCAGCAGGGGACAGTCCACAGATACGCAGTATTTT.

The rearrangement joins TRBV11-3 to TRBJ2-3, with a possible D match to TRBD1 (5 bases). Germline loops: CDR1 SGHNT, CDR2 YENEEA. The CDR3 covers 13 residues. Trimming left V 1 base short and J 6 bases short, with 8 bases between. CDR3 loop: CASSLGGIDTQYF. The DNA of the CDR3 is TGTGCCAGCAGCTTAGGGGGCATTGATACGCAGTATTTT.

This chain connects TRBV5-1 to TRBJ2-7; TRBD1 is a possible D gene (5 bases). The CDR3 is 15 residues long. Trimming pared 2 bases from V and 5 bases from J, leaving 17 bases between. Germline V gene sequence: CDR1 SGHRS, CDR2 YFSETQ. The DNA for the CDR3 is TGCGCCAGCAGCTTTTTAGGGGCCGGGCTCAACGAGCAGTACTTC. Its protein product is CASSFLGAGLNEQYF.

The count of this clone is one. The rearrangement links TRBV19 to TRBJ1-5; 8 nucleotides match TRBD1. This CDR3 spans 13 amino acids. In germline, CDR1 is LNHDA, CDR2 SQIVND (reference sequence). J was trimmed by 7 bases and V by 5 bases; bases with no gene match: 4. The CDR3 bases are TGTGCCAGTAGTCCGGACAGGGAACAGCCCCAGCATTTT. This codes for CASSPDREQPQHF.

V and J are TRBV9 and TRBJ2-1, with TRBD2 matching over 9 bases. Germline assignment: CDR1 SGDLS and CDR2 YYNGEE. CDR3 length equals 15 residues. The trim removed 3 bases at V and 8 bases at J, leaving 9 bases unmatched. CDR3 sequence (DNA): TGTGCCAGCAGCGCCGGGACTAGCAGGGGTTATGAGCAGTTCTTC. Its protein product is CASSAGTSRGYEQFF.

V and J are TRBV5-1 and TRBJ1-5, with a weak D call TRBD1 (5 bases). The CDR3 extends over 14 amino acids. Trimming stripped 4 bases from V and 1 base from J, with 9 bases between. The germline V gene has CDR1 SGHRS and CDR2 YFSETQ. CDR3 loop: CASSQSGSNQPQHF. CDR3 in DNA: TGCGCCAGCAGCCAGTCAGGGAGCAATCAGCCCCAGCATTTT.